A selection of T cell receptor beta chains follows, all from one sample in a study of CD8 T cells in Susac syndrome. TCRdb re-derived calls from the immunoSEQ multiplex PCR reads in MiXCR, one entry per CDR3 protein. This sample yields about 180,000 distinct CDR3 sequences, of which 94% are seen a single time; approximately 0.11% belongs to the top ten. Sequencing was carried out using CD4+ T cells from PBMCs. The receptors here all came from a human donor with Susac syndrome. CDR3s include the opening cysteine and the closing phenylalanine or tryptophan. A D gene is named only where the DNA matches it firmly.

cdr3_length	j_call	d_call	v_call	cdr3_aa
14	TRBJ1-1	TRBD1	TRBV19	CASSTSGQGTEAFF
15	TRBJ2-5	-	TRBV7-9	CASSSHYGVGETQYF
15	TRBJ2-5	TRBD1	TRBV20-1	CSARDGDRVRETQYF
16	TRBJ1-5	-	TRBV23-1	CASSQSRHHSNQPQHF
17	TRBJ2-2	-	TRBV27	CASSLHHLPDYTGELFF
13	TRBJ2-5	-	TRBV30	CAWSVDPSAPQYF
14	TRBJ1-6	-	TRBV13	CASSPGSYNSPLHF
14	TRBJ2-7	TRBD1	TRBV5-1	CASSTGASSYEQYF
15	TRBJ2-5	TRBD1	TRBV7-9	CASSLTGGPRETQYF
14	TRBJ2-5	-	TRBV27	CATMRVGIKETQYF
14	TRBJ1-2	-	TRBV5-1	CASRLDTASGGYTF
14	TRBJ1-5	TRBD1	TRBV4-3	CASSHRQGGQPQHF
15	TRBJ2-5	-	TRBV20-1	CSARDSPRQKETQYF
15	TRBJ2-3	TRBD2	TRBV11-2	CASSLAGLGADTQYF
17	TRBJ1-1	-	TRBV6-5	CASSYSGGFSWNTEAFF
16	TRBJ1-1	TRBD1	TRBV7-9	CASRSRQGSGNTEAFF
13	TRBJ1-1	-	TRBV29-1	CSVEDLGGVEAFF
15	TRBJ1-4	-	TRBV7-2	CASSLDGGAGEKLFF
16	TRBJ1-6	TRBD1	TRBV12-3/TRBV12-4	CASSLHRDRGRSPLHF
13	TRBJ1-1	-	TRBV9	CASSVLDSSEAFF
11	TRBJ2-5	-	TRBV6-5	CASTTRETQYF
14	TRBJ2-5	-	TRBV4-1	CASSQVPSVGEPYF
15	TRBJ1-2	TRBD1	TRBV6-5	CASSSGGADSYGYTF
17	TRBJ2-5	TRBD2	TRBV2	CASSGDSRGRSQETQYF
14	TRBJ1-1	TRBD1	TRBV7-9	CASSNNRGFTEAFF
12	TRBJ1-5	-	TRBV7-2	CASSLFEQPQHF
15	TRBJ2-6	-	TRBV10-3	CAISDGDTGANVLTF
18	TRBJ2-7	-	TRBV4-3	CASSQDMGEGPGDSEQYF
16	TRBJ2-1	TRBD2	TRBV20-1	CSARPSGGREANEQFF
12	TRBJ2-7	TRBD1	TRBV6-4	CATRPGQKEQYF
15	TRBJ2-1	-	TRBV9	CASSATSSTLNEQFF
13	TRBJ2-5	-	TRBV2	CASSAVREETQYF
14	TRBJ2-3	TRBD1	TRBV12-3/TRBV12-4	CASGKDRRTDTQYF
15	TRBJ2-2	-	TRBV7-9	CASSAAGPNTGELFF
15	TRBJ2-5	-	TRBV18	CASSPIVGAEETQYF
11	TRBJ2-4	-	TRBV7-2	CASSSGRIQYF
11	TRBJ2-7	-	TRBV20-1	CSAEGGFEQYF
13	TRBJ2-6	-	TRBV12-5	CASGLRGANVLTF